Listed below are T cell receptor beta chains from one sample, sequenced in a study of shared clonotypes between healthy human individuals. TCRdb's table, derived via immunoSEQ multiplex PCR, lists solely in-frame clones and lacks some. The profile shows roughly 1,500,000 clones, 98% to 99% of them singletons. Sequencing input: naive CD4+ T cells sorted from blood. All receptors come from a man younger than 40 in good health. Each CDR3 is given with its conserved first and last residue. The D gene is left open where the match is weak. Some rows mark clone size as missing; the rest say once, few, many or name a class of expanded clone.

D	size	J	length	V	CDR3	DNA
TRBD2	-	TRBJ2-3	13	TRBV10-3	CATGLAGEGGQYF	TGTGCCACGGGACTAGCGGGAGAGGGTGGGCAGTATTTT
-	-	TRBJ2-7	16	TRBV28	CASSLLSRPSSYEQYF	TGTGCCAGCAGTTTATTGTCCAGGCCCTCGTCCTACGAGCAGTACTTC
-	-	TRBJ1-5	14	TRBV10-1	CASSELGVNQPQHF	TGCGCCAGCAGTGAACTGGGAGTCAATCAGCCCCAGCATTTT
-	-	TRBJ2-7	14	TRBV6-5	CASRSTGSSYEQYF	TGTGCCAGCAGATCGACAGGATCATCCTACGAGCAGTACTTC
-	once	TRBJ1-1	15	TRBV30	CAWKTVRDTNTEAFF	TGTGCCTGGAAAACCGTCCGGGACACAAACACTGAAGCTTTCTTT
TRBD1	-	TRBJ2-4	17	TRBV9	CASSVARTGGLGNIQYF	TGTGCCAGCAGCGTAGCTCGAACAGGGGGCCTTGGAAACATTCAGTACTTC
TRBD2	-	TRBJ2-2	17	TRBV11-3	CASSPGTSGTLTGELFF	TGTGCCAGCAGCCCCGGGACTAGCGGGACGTTAACCGGGGAGCTGTTTTTT
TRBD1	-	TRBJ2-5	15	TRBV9	CASSPRQGYQETQYF	TGTGCCAGCAGCCCCCGACAGGGGTACCAAGAGACCCAGTACTTC
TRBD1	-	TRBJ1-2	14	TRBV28	CASSPSTGEYGYTF	TGTGCCAGCAGCCCAAGTACAGGGGAATATGGCTACACCTTC
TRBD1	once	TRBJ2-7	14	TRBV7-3	CASSLNRGDHEQYF	TGTGCCAGCAGCTTAAACAGGGGGGACCACGAGCAGTACTTC
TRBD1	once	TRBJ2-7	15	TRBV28	CASTPSGQGSYEQYF	TGTGCCAGCACCCCGTCGGGACAGGGCTCCTACGAGCAGTACTTC